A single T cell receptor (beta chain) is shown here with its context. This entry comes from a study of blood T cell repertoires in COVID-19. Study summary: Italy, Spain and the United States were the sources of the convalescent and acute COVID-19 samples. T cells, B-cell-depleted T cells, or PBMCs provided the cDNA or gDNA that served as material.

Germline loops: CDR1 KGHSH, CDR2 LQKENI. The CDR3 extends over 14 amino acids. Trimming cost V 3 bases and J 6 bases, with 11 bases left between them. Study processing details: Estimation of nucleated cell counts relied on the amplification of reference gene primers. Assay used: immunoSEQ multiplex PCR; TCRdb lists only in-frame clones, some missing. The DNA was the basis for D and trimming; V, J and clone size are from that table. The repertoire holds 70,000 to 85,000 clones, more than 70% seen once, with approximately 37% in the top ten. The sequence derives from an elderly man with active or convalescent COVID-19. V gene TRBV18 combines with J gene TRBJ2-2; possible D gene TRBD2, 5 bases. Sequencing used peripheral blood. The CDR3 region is CASSPSRDAGELFF. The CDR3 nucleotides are TGTGCCAGCTCACCGAGCCGGGATGCCGGGGAGCTGTTTTTT.